This passage covers 28 T cell receptor beta chains from one sample sequenced in a study of cytomegalovirus exposure and HLA in healthy donors. PCR amplification relied on 60 Vbeta primers (plus 13 Jbeta primers). Here immunoSEQ multiplex PCR was the method, and the copy in TCRdb shows in-frame clones only, minus some. The data show approximately 120,000 clones, 81% seen once. Input material: PBMCs. These receptor sequences come from a woman aged 30 to 39 in good health and CMV-seronegative.

The chain recombines TRBV19 with TRBJ2-3; TRBD1 matches 7 bases. The V segment lost 6 bases and the J segment 1 base; nucleotides outside the gene matches: 4. The CDR3 loop spans 14 amino acids. The V gene's germline CDR1 is LNHDA and CDR2 SQIVND (reference sequence). The CDR3 DNA reads as TGTGCCAGTAGCTGGGGGACAGGCACAGATACGCAGTATTTT. The encoded protein is CASSWGTGTDTQYF. Using reference TRBV19 and TRBJ2-3 for the parts outside the CDR3, the full variable domain is DGGITQSPKYLFRKEGQNVTLSCEQNLNHDAMYWYRQDPGQGLRLIYYSQIVNDFQKGDIAEGYSVSREKKESFPLTVTSAQKNPTAFYLCASSWGTGTDTQYFGPGTRLTVL.

This clone was counted only a few times. The V gene is TRBV7-2, the J gene TRBJ2-7, with 11 bases fitting TRBD2. The germline gives CDR1 SGHTA, CDR2 FQGNSA. V was pared by 3 bases and J by 6 bases, with 4 bases of the junction left unmatched. The CDR3 sequence is 14 residues long. The CDR3 DNA sequence: TGTGCCAGCAGCTTTCCCGGGACTAGCGGCGAGCAGTACTTC. Amino acid sequence: CASSFPGTSGEQYF.

This chain joins TRBV12-1 and TRBJ2-3; the D call TRBD2 from the table was never checked on the DNA. TRBV12-1 corresponds to a pseudogene. The CDR3 is 12 amino acids. This CDR3 is CASSFDARTQYF. The CDR3 DNA reads as TGTGCCAGCAGCTTTGATGCGAGGACGCAGTATTTT.

V and J are TRBV11-2 and TRBJ2-7; 10 nucleotides agree with TRBD1. There are 16 residues in the CDR3. V dropped 4 bases and J dropped 3; count of bases not matched to a gene: 9. CDR1 and CDR2 (germline): SGHAT, FQNNGV. The chain's CDR3 is CASSWPGDRGDYEQYF. CDR3 coding DNA: TGTGCCAGCAGCTGGCCCGGGGACAGGGGAGACTACGAGCAGTACTTC.

The chain recombines TRBV7-2 with TRBJ2-7; D unresolved. The V and J ends lost 5 bases and 0 bases respectively, with 17 bases between them. Germline CDR1 SGHTA, CDR2 FQGNSA. CDR3 length equals 16 residues. The CDR3 is CASSPSTSRNSYEQYF. The CDR3 DNA is TGTGCCAGCAGCCCATCGACCTCTAGAAACTCCTACGAGCAGTACTTC.

The rearrangement joins TRBV19 to TRBJ1-1; a weak D match, TRBD1 (5 bases). Per germline, CDR1 LNHDA and CDR2 SQIVND (reference sequence). Trimming stripped 5 bases from V and 6 bases from J, with 16 bases between. CDR3 length equals 14 residues. This chain's CDR3 is CASSRQTNTPEAFF. CDR3 in DNA: TGTGCCAGTAGTCGACAGACGAACACACCTGAAGCTTTCTTT. Using reference TRBV19 and TRBJ1-1 for the parts outside the CDR3, the full variable domain is DGGITQSPKYLFRKEGQNVTLSCEQNLNHDAMYWYRQDPGQGLRLIYYSQIVNDFQKGDIAEGYSVSREKKESFPLTVTSAQKNPTAFYLCASSRQTNTPEAFFGQGTRLTVV.

V usage is TRBV28 and J usage is TRBJ1-2, with 7 bases identical to TRBD1. The CDR3 is 14 amino acids. The V gene's germline CDR1 is MDHEN and CDR2 SYDVKM. V was pared by 4 bases and J by 5 bases, with 7 bases of the junction left unmatched. CDR3: CASSSLTGRYGYTF. DNA of the CDR3: TGTGCCAGCAGTTCTCTGACAGGGAGGTATGGCTACACCTTC.

This chain connects TRBV5-8 to TRBJ2-7, with TRBD1 matching over 8 bases. Germline CDR1 reads SGHTS; CDR2 reads YDEGEE. CDR3 size: 15 residues. Trimming at V came to 3 bases and at J to 6 bases, leaving 11 bases not matched to a gene. The chain's CDR3 is CASSYRTGSGGEQYF. The CDR3 DNA follows: TGTGCCAGCAGCTACCGGACAGGGTCAGGGGGCGAGCAGTACTTC.

The chain uses TRBV9 and TRBJ2-3; possibly TRBD1 for D (5 bases). V was cut by 0 bases and J by 4 bases, with 9 bases left in between. The CDR3 length is 14 residues. In germline, CDR1 is SGDLS, CDR2 YYNGEE. CDR3 sequence reads: CASSVGAGPDTQYF. CDR3 bases: TGTGCCAGCAGCGTAGGGGCAGGGCCAGATACGCAGTATTTT.

J is TRBJ2-1 and V is TRBV4-1; a possible D gene is TRBD2 (5 bases). V lost 4 bases and J 2 bases, leaving 15 bases between the germline ends. The CDR3 runs 16 residues. Germline V gene sequence: CDR1 MGHRA, CDR2 YSYEKL. Written as DNA, the CDR3 is TGCGCCAGCAGCCCACCCGCTAGCAGAACCTACAATGAGCAGTTCTTC. Translated: CASSPPASRTYNEQFF.

There are a few counts of this clone. The genes are TRBV29-1 and TRBJ2-1, with 14 bases matching TRBD2. Germline lookup yields CDR1 SQVTM and CDR2 ANQGSEA. After removal of 7 bases from V and 7 bases from J, the junction contained 3 bases not matched to a gene. This CDR3 is 13 amino acids long. This chain's CDR3 is CSAGLAGGNEQFF. DNA for the CDR3: TGCAGCGCCGGACTAGCGGGAGGAAATGAGCAGTTCTTC.

This rearrangement joins TRBV19 to TRBJ1-1, with TRBD1 matching 7 bases. V shed 6 bases and J 7 bases; nucleotides not matched to a gene: 8. The CDR3 runs 13 residues. Germline V lookup: CDR1 LNHDA, CDR2 SQIVND (reference sequence). CDR3 sequence (DNA): TGTGCCAGTAGATCACAGGGGATCCTTGAAGCTTTCTTT. Translation gives CASRSQGILEAFF.

This clone was detected only once. V is TRBV10-3 and J is TRBJ2-7; no reliable D call. The CDR3 has 12 residues. Per germline, CDR1 ENHRY and CDR2 SYGVKD. Trimming took off 2 bases at V and 6 bases at J, with 8 bases between the two ends. The DNA of the CDR3 is TGTGCCATCAGTGAGCTCAGGCTCGAGCAGTACTTC. This sequence encodes CAISELRLEQYF.

J is TRBJ2-7 and V is TRBV9, with a weak D call TRBD1 (5 bases). CDR3 length equals 14 residues. Trimming removed 0 bases at V and 4 bases at J, with 11 bases between. Germline V lookup: CDR1 SGDLS, CDR2 YYNGEE. This CDR3 is CASSVGKGEYEQYF. CDR3 nucleotides: TGTGCCAGCAGCGTAGGGAAAGGGGAATACGAGCAGTACTTC. The variable domain in full, with the rest retrieved from reference TRBV9 and TRBJ2-7, is DSGVTQTPKHLITATGQRVTLRCSPRSGDLSVYWYQQSLDQGLQFLIQYYNGEERAKGNILERFSAQQFPDLHSELNLSSLELGDSALYFCASSVGKGEYEQYFGPGTRLTVT.

The rearrangement joins TRBV9 to TRBJ2-2, with TRBD2 matching over 7 bases. CDR3 length: 15 residues. Germline V gene lookup returns CDR1 SGDLS and CDR2 YYNGEE. Germline trimming cut 0 bases from V and 5 bases from J; bases unmatched to any gene: 4. The CDR3 DNA is TGTGCCAGCAGCGTAGTGCAAGCGGGGACCGGGGAGCTGTTTTTT. This encodes CASSVVQAGTGELFF.

CDR3: CASSSPGGKGNEKLFF. DNA for the CDR3: TGTGCCAGTAGTTCCCCGGGGGGGAAGGGCAATGAAAAACTGTTTTTT. The chain combines TRBV19 with TRBJ1-4; D may be TRBD1 (5 bases). Germline values: CDR1 LNHDA, CDR2 SQIVND (reference sequence). This CDR3 has 16 amino acids. Trimming took off 5 bases at V and 5 bases at J, with 18 bases between the two ends.

The rearrangement links TRBV5-4 to TRBJ2-1; TRBD2 agrees at 9 bases. V trimming: 0 bases; J trimming: 2 bases; junction bases outside the gene matches: 3. The CDR3 has 16 amino acids. Germline V gene sequence: CDR1 SGHNT, CDR2 YYREEE (reference sequence). The CDR3: CASSLGGLAAYNEQFF. Here the CDR3 DNA reads TGTGCCAGCAGCTTGGGGGGACTAGCCGCCTACAATGAGCAGTTCTTC.

This chain joins TRBV11-2 and TRBJ2-7; TRBD1 is a possible D gene (6 bases). Germline loops: CDR1 SGHAT, CDR2 FQNNGV. The CDR3 is 19 amino acids. V was cut by 1 base and J by 0 bases, with 22 bases left in between. CDR3 in DNA: TGTGCCAGCAGCTTAGTCCTTTTGAGGACAGCTGAACCCTCCTACGAGCAGTACTTC. Amino acid sequence: CASSLVLLRTAEPSYEQYF.

The chain links TRBV5-8 to TRBJ1-5; 9 nucleotides match TRBD1. Germline V CDR1 and CDR2: SGHTS, YDEGEE. Trimming took 4 bases from V and 7 from J; bases not matched to a gene: 18. This CDR3 contains 18 residues. In DNA form, the CDR3 reads TGTGCCAGCAGCCCAGGGACAGGGCGATCCTCTACTAGACAGCCCCAGCATTTT. Encoded protein: CASSPGTGRSSTRQPQHF.

The V and J genes are TRBV9 and TRBJ1-4, with a weak D call TRBD1 (6 bases). This CDR3 is 14 amino acids long. Per germline, CDR1 SGDLS and CDR2 YYNGEE. V lost 0 bases and J lost 7, with 10 bases in between. The DNA for the CDR3 is TGTGCCAGCAGCGTAGAACAGGGTCGTGAAAAACTGTTTTTT. This translates into CASSVEQGREKLFF.

This chain uses TRBV11-2 with TRBJ2-5; D perhaps matches TRBD1 (6 bases). V shed 5 bases and J shed 0 bases, with 13 bases lying between them. The CDR3 covers 15 residues. Germline values: CDR1 SGHAT, CDR2 FQNNGV. In DNA, the CDR3 is TGTGCCAGCAGCCCCCGGACAGCCAACCAAGAGACCCAGTACTTC. It encodes CASSPRTANQETQYF.

V usage is TRBV7-2 and J usage is TRBJ2-5; 8 bases fit TRBD2. The CDR3 length is 17 residues. Trimming removed 4 bases from V and 6 bases from J; junction bases left unmatched: 16. Germline assignment: CDR1 SGHTA and CDR2 FQGNSA. CDR3 sequence reads: CASSSRWTSPAEKTQYF. The DNA of the CDR3 is TGTGCCAGCAGCTCCCGCTGGACTAGCCCTGCAGAGAAGACCCAGTACTTC.

The chain combines TRBV4-1 with TRBJ1-3; D is ambiguous. The CDR3 loop spans 15 amino acids. The germline V and J ends were trimmed by 3 bases and 1 base, with 10 bases remaining between them. Per the germline V gene, CDR1 is MGHRA and CDR2 is YSYEKL. The CDR3 region has the DNA TGCGCCAGCAGCCACACCGGAGCTTCTGGAAACACCATATATTTT. This encodes CASSHTGASGNTIYF.

There are a few counts of this clone. The genes are TRBV2 and TRBJ1-1; D unclear. With 3 bases removed from V and 5 bases from J, the gap between germline ends came to 13 bases. The CDR3 sequence is 14 residues long. Germline V gives CDR1 SNHLY, CDR2 FYNNEI. CDR3 sequence: CASSDSLPGTEAFF. As DNA, the CDR3 is TGTGCCAGCAGTGATAGTCTCCCGGGGACTGAAGCTTTCTTT.

The rearrangement links TRBV18 to TRBJ2-3, with 10 bases fitting TRBD1. The germline V gene has CDR1 KGHSH and CDR2 LQKENI. The CDR3 runs 15 residues. The V segment lost 6 bases and the J segment 5 bases; nucleotides outside the gene matches: 8. CDR3 in amino acids: CASSPTGGGGDTQYF. For the CDR3, the DNA is TGTGCCAGCTCCCCGACAGGGGGCGGAGGAGATACGCAGTATTTT.

V and J are TRBV30 and TRBJ1-6; D is unclear. The CDR3 covers 15 residues. V was trimmed by 3 bases and J by 5 bases, leaving 14 bases between them. From germline, CDR1 is GTSNPN and CDR2 SVGIG (reference sequence). In DNA form, the CDR3 reads TGTGCCTGGAGGTACCGAGAGGCACATAATTCACCCCTCCACTTT. Protein sequence: CAWRYREAHNSPLHF.

This rearrangement joins TRBV2 to TRBJ2-5, with 10 bases fitting TRBD2. The end of the DNA fits TRBJ2-7 better, so the J call may be wrong. The CDR3 has 15 residues. The V gene's germline CDR1 is SNHLY and CDR2 FYNNEI. The CDR3 sequence: CASVARTSGGDEQYF. The CDR3 DNA sequence: TGTGCCAGCGTAGCCAGGACTAGCGGAGGGGACGAGCAGTACTTC.

The V and J genes are TRBV29-1 and TRBJ2-7, with a possible D match to TRBD1 (6 bases). Germline values: CDR1 SQVTM, CDR2 ANQGSEA. The ends were cut back, 4 bases at V and 5 bases at J, with 12 bases in the middle. The CDR3 contains 12 residues. In DNA, the CDR3 is TGCAGCGTTGGTTCAGGGGAGCACGAGCAGTACTTC. Its translation is CSVGSGEHEQYF.